The T cell receptor (beta chain) under discussion was sequenced for a study of blood T cells in healthy people across ages. Together with a sample-barcoded 5' primer, a J-beta primer mix was included in a second PCR lasting 7 to 11 cycles. Unique molecular identifiers of 12 random nucleotides labeled each cDNA. TCRdb re-analysed the 5' RACE reads in MiXCR, keeping a single row per CDR3 protein. The sample includes about 1.4 million distinct CDR3 sequences, roughly 60% of them seen just once. Whole-study findings and limits: Donors of long life had a larger count of naive CD4+ cells and greater diversity than aged donors.

In regard to this clonotype: Its matching antigen is unknown.

Trimming left V 0 bases short and J 6 bases short, with 16 bases between. Per germline, CDR1 SGHRS and CDR2 YFSETQ. This CDR3 contains 16 residues. This receptor was identified in a man aged 18 to 30 in good health. This chain joins TRBV5-1 and TRBJ2-1, with a tentative D call TRBD1 (7 bases). Material: blood. CDR3 region: CASSLAVNRGGNEQFF. DNA of the CDR3: TGCGCCAGCAGCTTGGCCGTAAACAGGGGAGGCAATGAGCAGTTCTTC.